The present T cell receptor beta chain was sequenced within a study of T-cell reconstitution after alpha-beta-depleted transplantation in children (dated by TCRdb to 2016 to 2018). Study-level background: Using TCR repertoire profiling, the study followed T-cell immune reconstitution in a quantitative way in children after TCRalphabeta/CD19-depleted allogeneic hematopoietic cell transplantation.

At the junction V is shortened by 0 bases and J by 8 bases, with 13 bases in between. As encoded in the germline V gene, CDR1 is SNHLY while CDR2 is FYNNEI. The CDR3 spans 14 residues, from the cysteine through the phenylalanine. The read is trimmed to its CDR3 DNA, 42 bases read in frame from base 1. This clonotype has ten or more counts. It lacks a known antigen. No qualities accompany the bases; no much larger clone lies one base away. The method behind the library was PCR. The sample was run on an Illumina HiSeq 2500. To normalize quantification of the TCRbeta repertoire, the TCR libraries were built with molecular barcoding that relied on unique molecular identifiers. The public reads were reprocessed in TCRdb via fastp at Q25 and MiXCR, keeping in-frame beta chains. For every CDR3 protein sequence, its rows merge into one entry that carries the most common genes and DNA. The sample yields some 240,000 distinct CDR3 sequences; about 9.6% were counted once. The top ten clones comprise over 4.5% of the sample.

Here the chain combines TRBV2 and TRBJ1-2; the D gene identity is not certain. The specimen comprised PBMCs from the stem cell graft donor, sampled from the stem cell graft. The sequence derives from a human donor who donated a stem cell graft to a child with SCID. The nucleotide sequence reads TGTGCCAGCAGTGAAGCGGACGGTTTTGGAGGCTACACCTTC. It translates to CASSEADGFGGYTF.